This T cell receptor (beta chain) was captured by sequencing in a study of identical twins. Healthy Caucasian individuals made up all the donors. MiXCR was run by TCRdb on the 5' RACE reads, yielding one entry per CDR3 protein. The repertoire holds about 240,000 distinct CDR3 sequences, with 7.5% as singletons. The germline V gene has CDR1 DFQATT and CDR2 SNEGSKA (reference sequence). The CDR3 consists of 16 residues. V dropped 0 bases and J dropped 1; count of bases not matched to a gene: 8. There are a few counts of this clonotype. These same data were also listed under a study on yellow fever vaccine responses in identical twins.

Material for sequencing was CD8+ T cells sorted from blood. The sequence came from a woman aged 18-35 years in good health. This chain uses TRBV20-1 with TRBJ2-7; TRBD2 aligns across 8 bases. The CDR3 nucleotides are TGCAGTGCTAGAGAGGGGGAGCGGGAGTTTTCCTACGAGCAGTACTTC. Its translation: CSAREGEREFSYEQYF.